This T cell receptor (beta chain) was sequenced for a study of early T cells in non-severe SARS-CoV-2 infection. On the study more broadly: Bulk RNA isolated from unsorted whole blood underwent sequencing; chains were not paired.

Individual cDNA molecules were tagged with unique molecular identifiers, the study reported. TCRdb passed the 5' RACE reads through MiXCR, listing each CDR3 protein once. Of 55,000 to 75,000 distinct CDR3 sequences listed, less than 9.5% are singletons. Study-level findings and limits: Database matching using VDJdb favored anti-spike CD8 responses, with private and CD4 specificities left missing.

This clonotype came up a few times. Its antigen is unknown. The germline V gene encodes CDR1 MGHRA and CDR2 YSYEKL. This CDR3 contains 15 residues. V was pared by 3 bases and J by 3 bases, with 7 bases of the junction left unmatched. The V call is TRBV4-1, the J call TRBJ2-5; 7 positions agree with TRBD1. Sequenced material: whole blood. This receptor was taken from an adult who was a healthcare worker with PCR-confirmed SARS-CoV-2 infection or an uninfected control (not recorded which). This CDR3 is CASSHPTGVEETQYF. The CDR3, as DNA: TGCGCCAGCAGCCACCCCACAGGGGTGGAAGAGACCCAGTACTTC.